These 30 T cell receptor beta chains were all obtained from the same sample, sequenced in a study of cytomegalovirus exposure and HLA in healthy donors. TCRdb's copy holds only in-frame clones and misses some; the assay was immunoSEQ multiplex PCR. This sample yields 150,000 to 200,000 clones, of which almost 85% are seen a single time; roughly a tenth belongs to the top ten. Sequenced material: PBMCs. The receptors shown here come from a man aged 30 to 39 in good health and CMV-seropositive.

This clone was counted a few times. Other nucleotide sequences from this sample produce the same CDR3. CDR3 bases: TGTGCCAGCAGTTACTCCCAGGGTTACACTGAAGCTTTCTTT. It is translated as CASSYSQGYTEAFF. The chain has TRBV6-5 and TRBJ1-1, with D possibly being TRBD1 (5 bases). V was pared by 0 bases and J by 3 bases, with 8 bases between. CDR1 is MNHEY and CDR2 is SVGAGI in the germline V gene. There are 14 residues in the CDR3.

The chain carries TRBV7-2 and TRBJ2-7; TRBD2 agrees at 9 bases. The CDR3 contains 16 residues. Germline V CDR1 and CDR2: SGHTA, FQGNSA. Trimming cost V 3 bases and J 0 bases; bases outside gene matches: 6. In nucleotides, the CDR3 is TGTGCCAGCAGCTTGGGGAGCGGGGGGTCCTCCTACGAGCAGTACTTC. This sequence encodes CASSLGSGGSSYEQYF.

The chain combines TRBV7-2 with TRBJ1-2, with 9 bases fitting TRBD1. CDR1 and CDR2 from the germline V gene are SGHTA and FQGNSA. This CDR3 contains 16 residues. V shed 5 bases and J 13 bases; nucleotides not matched to a gene: 20. This chain's CDR3 is CASSLNQPGQGHGGTF. CDR3 coding DNA: TGTGCCAGCAGCCTAAACCAACCGGGACAGGGCCATGGGGGCACCTTC.

This chain uses TRBV29-1 with TRBJ1-5, with D hard to call. The germline gives CDR1 SQVTM, CDR2 ANQGSEA. CDR3 length: 13 amino acids. With 4 bases removed from V and 0 bases from J, the gap between germline ends came to 7 bases. The CDR3: CSVGRDSNQPQHF. In DNA, the CDR3 is TGCAGCGTTGGGCGGGATAGCAATCAGCCCCAGCATTTT.

This chain joins TRBV19 and TRBJ2-7; TRBD1 matches at 12 bases. Germline V lookup: CDR1 LNHDA, CDR2 SQIVND (reference sequence). J was trimmed by 4 bases and V by 0 bases; bases with no gene match: 1. There are 15 residues in the CDR3. The DNA for the CDR3 is TGTGCCAGTAGTATAGAGGGACAGGGGGCATACGAGCAGTACTTC. It specifies CASSIEGQGAYEQYF.

J is TRBJ2-5 and V is TRBV7-3, with 9 bases lining up with TRBD2. With V trimmed by 0 bases and J by 7 bases, 12 bases remained unmatched. The CDR3 is 17 residues long. Germline-derived CDR1 and CDR2 are SGHTA and FQGTGA. The CDR3 loop reads CASSLTSLAGNEATQYF. Here the CDR3 DNA reads TGTGCCAGCAGCTTAACGTCCCTAGCGGGGAATGAGGCGACCCAGTACTTC.

This chain joins TRBV7-9 and TRBJ2-7, with unresolved D. This CDR3 has 14 residues. The V gene's germline CDR1 is SEHNR and CDR2 FQNEAQ (reference sequence). Trimming shortened V by 2 bases and J by 3 bases, and 11 bases separated the two germline ends. The CDR3 region has the DNA TGTGCCAGCAGCTTAATGGGCACACACTACGAGCAGTACTTC. Protein product: CASSLMGTHYEQYF.

The count of this clone is one. The chain has TRBV28 and TRBJ1-2, with TRBD1 matching 9 bases. Germline trimming cut 5 bases from V and 6 bases from J; bases unmatched to any gene: 7. Germline values: CDR1 MDHEN, CDR2 SYDVKM. This CDR3 is built from 14 residues. CDR3: CASSLRTGVDGYTF. The CDR3 bases are TGTGCCAGCAGTCTTAGGACAGGGGTAGATGGCTACACCTTC.

The V gene is TRBV28, the J gene TRBJ1-2; D might be TRBD1 (6 bases). The CDR3 contains 13 residues. With 6 bases removed from V and 5 bases from J, the gap between germline ends came to 13 bases. From germline, CDR1 is MDHEN and CDR2 SYDVKM. CDR3 region: CASSQGSGYGYTF. The CDR3 DNA is TGTGCCAGCAGCCAGGGGAGTGGGTATGGCTACACCTTC.

The V and J genes are TRBV27 and TRBJ2-1; a possible D gene is TRBD1 (6 bases). Looked up from germline, CDR1 is MNHEY and CDR2 is SMNVEV (reference sequence). The CDR3 has 15 residues. V was clipped by 5 bases and J by 3 bases, with 14 bases between them. CDR3 loop: CASSPGQGLYNEQFF. For the CDR3, the DNA is TGTGCCAGCAGTCCGGGACAAGGCCTCTACAATGAGCAGTTCTTC.

The rearrangement joins TRBV5-1 to TRBJ2-7; 10 bases agree with TRBD1. The CDR3 contains 17 residues. From germline, CDR1 is SGHRS and CDR2 YFSETQ. The V and J ends lost 0 bases and 2 bases, in that order; junction bases with no gene match: 8. The DNA for the CDR3 is TGCGCCAGCAGCTTGGAACCCGGGACAGGGGCGACCTACGAGCAGTACTTC. It encodes CASSLEPGTGATYEQYF.

The chain has TRBV5-1 and TRBJ2-3; 10 bases fit TRBD2. The germline V gene has CDR1 SGHRS and CDR2 YFSETQ. The CDR3 runs to 17 residues. J was trimmed by 0 bases and V by 5 bases; bases with no gene match: 9. CDR3 loop: CASRSPQGLASTDTQYF. As DNA, the CDR3 is TGCGCCAGCAGGTCGCCCCAGGGACTAGCGAGCACAGATACGCAGTATTTT. Full variable domain (outside the CDR3, taken from reference TRBV5-1 and TRBJ2-3): KAGVTQTPRYLIKTRGQQVTLSCSPISGHRSVSWYQQTPGQGLQFLFEYFSETQRNKGNFPGRFSGRQFSNSRSEMNVSTLELGDSALYLCASRSPQGLASTDTQYFGPGTRLTVL.

The chain combines TRBV4-1 with TRBJ2-1, with D possibly TRBD1 on 5 matching bases. The CDR3 totals 17 residues. Trimming left V 2 bases short and J 0 bases short, with 14 bases between. Germline assignment: CDR1 MGHRA and CDR2 YSYEKL. CDR3 nucleotide sequence: TGCGCCAGCAGCCAATGGGGCGGCCTCAGCTCCTACAATGAGCAGTTCTTC. Translation: CASSQWGGLSSYNEQFF.

The count of this clone is one. The chain has TRBV14 and TRBJ2-1; D perhaps matches TRBD2 (6 bases). Per germline, CDR1 SGHDN and CDR2 FVKESK. This CDR3 spans 15 amino acids. The V and J ends lost 0 bases and 7 bases respectively, with 13 bases between them. The CDR3: CASSQEATSGNEQFF. The CDR3 DNA reads as TGTGCCAGCAGCCAAGAGGCTACCAGCGGGAATGAGCAGTTCTTC.

J is TRBJ2-3 and V is TRBV6-4; D not certain. The CDR3 is 14 residues long. Germline CDR1 reads MRHNA; CDR2 reads SNTAGT. Trimming cost V 5 bases and J 3 bases, with 12 bases left between them. The CDR3 DNA reads TGTGCCAGCAGTCTAGACGGTGGAACAGATACGCAGTATTTT. Protein: CASSLDGGTDTQYF.

The V call is TRBV19, the J call TRBJ2-1; D not certain. The CDR3 sequence is 15 residues long. CDR1 is LNHDA and CDR2 is SQIVND in the germline V gene (reference sequence). V lost 7 bases and J 0 bases, leaving 13 bases between the germline ends. The CDR3 region is CASTTTWSSYNEQFF. CDR3 nucleotide sequence: TGTGCCAGTACCACCACATGGAGCTCCTACAATGAGCAGTTCTTC.

V is TRBV19 and J is TRBJ1-2, with TRBD1 matching 10 bases. This CDR3 comprises 12 residues. The germline CDR1 and CDR2 sequences are LNHDA and SQIVND (reference sequence). V shed 9 bases and J 8 bases; nucleotides not matched to a gene: 6. The chain's CDR3 is CASWDRGRGYTF. The CDR3 DNA reads TGTGCCAGCTGGGACAGGGGACGAGGCTACACCTTC.

The V call is TRBV14, the J call TRBJ2-6; 11 bases agree with TRBD1. Germline V gene data show CDR1 as SGHDN and CDR2 as FVKESK. The ends lost 4 bases at V and 0 bases at J; junction bases unmatched: 5. The CDR3 is 18 amino acids. CDR3 nucleotides: TGTGCCAGCAGCCTCGGGACAGGGGGATTCTCTGGGGCCAACGTCCTGACTTTC. Translating gives CASSLGTGGFSGANVLTF.

This sequence joins TRBV28 and TRBJ1-2, with TRBD1 identical over 7 bases. The CDR3 length is 13 residues. With 5 bases clipped from V and 3 bases from J, the junction kept 3 bases outside the gene matches. Germline V CDR1 and CDR2: MDHEN, SYDVKM. The CDR3 loop is CASSIGTDYGYTF. CDR3 sequence (DNA): TGTGCCAGCAGTATAGGGACAGACTATGGCTACACCTTC.

The CDR3 is CATLGTANTGELFF. For the CDR3, the DNA is TGTGCCACCCTCGGGACAGCGAACACCGGGGAGCTGTTTTTT. V and J are TRBV19 and TRBJ2-2, with 7 positions matching TRBD1. With V trimmed by 10 bases and J by 0 bases, 5 bases remained unmatched. Germline values: CDR1 LNHDA, CDR2 SQIVND (reference sequence). The CDR3 is 14 residues long.

The CDR3 DNA is TGTGCCAGCAACCTGGGGCTCGACAATGAGCAGTTCTTC. This sequence encodes CASNLGLDNEQFF. The gene calls are TRBV28 and TRBJ2-1; D possibly corresponds to TRBD1 (5 bases). This CDR3 region has 13 residues. CDR1 MDHEN and CDR2 SYDVKM come from the germline V gene. Between the trimmed V and J ends, which lost 7 bases and 5 bases, there was a span of 12 bases.

V is TRBV6-1 and J is TRBJ2-7; 7 bases line up with TRBD1. Losses at the gene ends were 10 bases for V and 6 bases for J; bases not matched to a gene: 12. Germline loops: CDR1 MNHNS, CDR2 SASEGT. The CDR3 runs to 13 residues. The CDR3 loop is CATQTGQVGEQYF. The CDR3 bases are TGTGCCACCCAGACAGGGCAAGTGGGCGAGCAGTACTTC.

The chain has TRBV27 and TRBJ1-5, with D tentatively TRBD1 (5 bases). The CDR3 sequence is 19 residues long. From germline, CDR1 is MNHEY and CDR2 SMNVEV (reference sequence). V lost 8 bases and J lost 0, with 26 bases in between. This CDR3 reads CASPGYRGRGLYSNQPQHF. CDR3 nucleotides: TGTGCCAGCCCAGGGTATCGTGGCCGTGGGCTTTATAGCAATCAGCCCCAGCATTTT.

The V and J genes are TRBV11-2 and TRBJ2-3; D is perhaps TRBD1 (5 bases). The V gene's germline CDR1 is SGHAT and CDR2 FQNNGV. CDR3 length equals 18 residues. V dropped 5 bases and J dropped 2 bases, with 23 bases sitting between them. The CDR3 DNA reads as TGTGCCAGCAGCCAATCTATTAGCCGCAGGGCGCCCACAGATACGCAGTATTTT. Its translation is CASSQSISRRAPTDTQYF.

V usage is TRBV10-3 and J usage is TRBJ1-2; a possible D gene is TRBD1 (5 bases). Germline-derived CDR1 and CDR2 are ENHRY and SYGVKD. This CDR3 has 14 residues. The V and J ends lost 2 bases and 8 bases respectively, with 15 bases between them. The CDR3 sequence: CAISETGRAEGYTF. CDR3 in DNA: TGTGCCATCAGTGAGACAGGCCGCGCAGAAGGCTACACCTTC.

There are a few counts of this clone. V is TRBV28 and J is TRBJ2-7; 7 bases are a match to TRBD2. The CDR3 contains 16 residues. V gave up 7 bases and J gave up 2 bases; unmatched junction bases: 14. Looked up from germline, CDR1 is MDHEN and CDR2 is SYDVKM. The CDR3 loop reads CASKASGRKGPYEQYF. DNA of the CDR3: TGTGCCAGCAAAGCTAGCGGAAGAAAAGGGCCCTACGAGCAGTACTTC.

J is TRBJ2-7 and V is TRBV9; 10 nucleotides match TRBD1. The CDR3 extends over 15 amino acids. CDR1 is SGDLS and CDR2 is YYNGEE in the germline V gene. V was clipped by 0 bases and J by 5 bases; unmatched bases: 5. The CDR3 protein is CASSVGGQGRDEQYF. For the CDR3, the DNA is TGTGCCAGCAGCGTAGGGGGACAGGGGCGGGACGAGCAGTACTTC.

V is TRBV10-1 and J is TRBJ2-7; 9 positions match TRBD1. The V and J ends lost 3 bases and 4 bases, in that order; junction bases with no gene match: 7. The germline gives CDR1 WNHNN, CDR2 SYGVQD (reference sequence). This CDR3 region has 15 residues. The DNA for the CDR3 is TGCGCCAGCAGTGAAAATACAGGGGGCGCGTACGAGCAGTACTTC. Its protein product is CASSENTGGAYEQYF.

The J gene is TRBJ2-7, the V gene TRBV9; 11 nucleotides match TRBD1. V gave up 0 bases and J gave up 5 bases; unmatched junction bases: 4. This CDR3 contains 15 residues. Germline V gene data show CDR1 as SGDLS and CDR2 as YYNGEE. The CDR3 sequence: CASSVDGQGADEQYF. Here the CDR3 DNA reads TGTGCCAGCAGCGTAGATGGACAGGGGGCCGACGAGCAGTACTTC.

This chain connects TRBV5-6 to TRBJ1-6; 9 bases align to TRBD1. Germline CDR1 is SGHDT and CDR2 is YYEEEE. The V segment lost 0 bases and the J segment 9 bases; nucleotides outside the gene matches: 4. CDR3 length: 15 amino acids. CDR3 sequence: CASSLAGTGISPLHF. Here the CDR3 DNA reads TGTGCCAGCAGCTTGGCCGGGACAGGGATTTCACCCCTCCACTTT.